These T cell receptor beta chains were read from a single sample in a study of shared T cell receptors in the human thymus. Sequenced by immunoSEQ multiplex PCR; TCRdb stores in-frame clones only, minus some. The sample holds roughly 700,000 clones, 70% to 90% seen once. The data also belong to a second study, concerning human thymus T cells.

The sample comprised thymocytes. These receptors came from a boy less than two years old with a congenital heart defect. The CDR3 runs from the conserved cysteine through the conserved F or W. D genes are given only for firm matches. Some rows mark clone size as missing; the rest say once, few, many or name a class of expanded clone.

abundance	d_gene	v_gene	j_gene	CDR3aa	CDR3nt
-	TRBD2	TRBV12-5	TRBJ2-3	CASGPHGLDKTDTQYF	TGTGCTAGTGGCCCCCATGGACTAGACAAAACAGATACGCAGTATTTT
-	-	TRBV6-6	TRBJ2-7	CASCLDGDYEQYF	TGTGCCAGCTGCCTGGACGGAGACTACGAGCAGTACTTC
-	TRBD1	TRBV5-1	TRBJ1-1	CASSLGGSGGLNTEAFF	TGCGCCAGCAGCTTGGGGGGCTCAGGGGGCTTGAACACTGAAGCTTTCTTT
-	-	TRBV28	TRBJ2-3	CASRGDSEGLATQYF	TGTGCCAGCAGGGGGGACAGTGAGGGACTGGCTACGCAGTATTTT
-	-	TRBV5-1	TRBJ2-2	CASSLPRGNTGELFF	TGCGCCAGCAGCTTGCCTCGGGGGAACACCGGGGAGCTGTTTTTT
-	TRBD2	TRBV28	TRBJ2-7	CASSLAGVVAEQYF	TGTGCCAGCAGTTTGGCGGGAGTGGTTGCCGAGCAGTACTTC
once	TRBD2	TRBV28	TRBJ2-2	CACRLAENTGELFF	TGTGCCTGTCGACTAGCGGAGAACACCGGGGAGCTGTTTTTT
-	-	TRBV7-9	TRBJ2-1	CASSLVQGRNEQFF	TGTGCCAGCAGCTTAGTACAGGGCCGCAATGAGCAGTTCTTC
-	-	TRBV27	TRBJ2-5	CASSLSQGSETQYF	TGTGCCAGCAGTTTATCCCAGGGTTCAGAGACCCAGTACTTC
-	-	TRBV11-2	TRBJ1-2	CASSLRRAFGYTF	TGTGCCAGCAGCTTACGCAGGGCCTTTGGCTACACCTTC
-	-	TRBV11-2	TRBJ2-1	CASSLPLGNEQFF	TGTGCCAGCAGCTTACCACTAGGAAATGAGCAGTTCTTC
-	TRBD1	TRBV6-1	TRBJ1-1	CASRPGTGDTTFF	TGTGCCAGCAGACCCGGGACAGGGGACACAACTTTCTTT
few	-	TRBV28	TRBJ2-7	CASSLVRGYEQYF	TGTGCCAGCAGTTTAGTCAGGGGTTACGAGCAGTACTTC
-	TRBD1	TRBV5-6	TRBJ1-2	CASSPDRGSGGYTF	TGTGCCAGCAGTCCGGACAGGGGGAGTGGGGGCTACACCTTC
-	TRBD2	TRBV27	TRBJ2-2	CASSPTAASGRLGELFF	TGTGCCAGCAGTCCGACGGCAGCTAGCGGGAGGCTGGGGGAGCTGTTTTTT
-	TRBD1	TRBV5-1	TRBJ1-2	CASSLDGQGNYGYTF	TGCGCCAGCAGCTTGGACGGACAGGGAAACTATGGCTACACCTTC
-	-	TRBV27	TRBJ1-2	CASSFRGFYGYTF	TGTGCCAGCAGTTTTCGCGGGTTCTATGGCTACACCTTC
-	-	TRBV14	TRBJ1-1	CASSHPGGTEAFF	TGTGCCAGCAGCCACCCGGGAGGGACTGAAGCTTTCTTT
-	-	TRBV5-3	TRBJ1-2	CARSFVSRNGYTF	TGTGCCAGAAGCTTTGTGTCCAGGAATGGCTACACCTTC
-	-	TRBV7-9	TRBJ1-1	CASSLPAEAFF	TGTGCCAGCAGCTTACCCGCTGAAGCTTTCTTT
-	TRBD1	TRBV4-1	TRBJ2-1	CASSSGTGVYNEQFF	TGCGCCAGCAGCTCCGGGACAGGGGTGTACAATGAGCAGTTCTTC
once	-	TRBV25-1	TRBJ2-7	CASSEWRGAGGDEQYF	TGTGCCAGCAGTGAATGGAGGGGAGCAGGTGGGGACGAGCAGTACTTC
few	-	TRBV18	TRBJ2-2	CASSNHSPGELFF	TGTGCCAGCTCCAACCACTCTCCCGGGGAGCTGTTTTTT
-	-	TRBV7-9	TRBJ1-3	CASSLGPRDTSGNTIYF	TGTGCCAGCAGCTTAGGGCCCAGGGACACCTCTGGAAACACCATATATTTT
once	TRBD1	TRBV6-1	TRBJ1-2	CASKDTGQAPGGYTF	TGTGCCAGCAAGGATACTGGACAGGCCCCCGGTGGCTACACCTTC
-	TRBD1	TRBV11-2	TRBJ1-4	CASSRDGTAEKLFF	TGTGCCAGCAGCCGCGATGGGACAGCTGAAAAACTGTTTTTT
-	-	TRBV29-1	TRBJ1-2	CSVTGPRDYGYTF	TGCAGCGTTACAGGGCCGCGGGACTATGGCTACACCTTC
-	TRBD1	TRBV14	TRBJ2-5	CASSPPDRAQETQYF	TGTGCCAGCAGCCCCCCCGACAGGGCCCAAGAGACCCAGTACTTC